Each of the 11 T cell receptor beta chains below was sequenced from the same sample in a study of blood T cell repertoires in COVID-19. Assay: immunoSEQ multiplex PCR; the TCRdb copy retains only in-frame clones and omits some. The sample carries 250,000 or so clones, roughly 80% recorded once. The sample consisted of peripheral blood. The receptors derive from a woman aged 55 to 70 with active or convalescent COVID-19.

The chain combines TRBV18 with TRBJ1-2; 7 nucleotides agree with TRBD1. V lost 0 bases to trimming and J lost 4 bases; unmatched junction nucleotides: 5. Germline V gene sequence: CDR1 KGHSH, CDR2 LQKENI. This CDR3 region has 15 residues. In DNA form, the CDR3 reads TGTGCCAGCTCACCACCCCGGACAGGTTTCTATGGCTACACCTTC. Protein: CASSPPRTGFYGYTF. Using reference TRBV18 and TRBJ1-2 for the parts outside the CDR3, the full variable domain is NAGVMQNPRHLVRRRGQEARLRCSPMKGHSHVYWYRQLPEEGLKFMVYLQKENIIDESGMPKERFSAEFPKEGPSILRIQQVVRGDSAAYFCASSPPRTGFYGYTFGSGTRLTVV.

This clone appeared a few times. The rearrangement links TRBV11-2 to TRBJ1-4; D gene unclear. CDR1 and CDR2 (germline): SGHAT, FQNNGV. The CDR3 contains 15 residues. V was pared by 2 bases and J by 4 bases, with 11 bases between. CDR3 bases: TGTGCCAGCAGCTTACCCCACTTCTTTAATGAAAAACTGTTTTTT. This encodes CASSLPHFFNEKLFF.

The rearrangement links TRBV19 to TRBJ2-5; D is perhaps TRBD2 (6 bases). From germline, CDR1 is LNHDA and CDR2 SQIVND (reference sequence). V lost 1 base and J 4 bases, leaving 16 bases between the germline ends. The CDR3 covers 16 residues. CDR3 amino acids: CASSIGTGRRGETQYF. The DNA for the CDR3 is TGTGCCAGTAGTATAGGAACCGGACGGCGGGGAGAGACCCAGTACTTC.

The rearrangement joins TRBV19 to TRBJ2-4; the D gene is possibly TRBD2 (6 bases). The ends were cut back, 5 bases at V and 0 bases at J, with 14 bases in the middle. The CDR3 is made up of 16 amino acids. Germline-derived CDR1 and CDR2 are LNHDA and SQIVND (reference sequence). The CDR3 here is CASSSQGGRAKNIQYF. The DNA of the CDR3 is TGTGCCAGTAGTTCCCAGGGAGGAAGAGCCAAAAACATTCAGTACTTC.

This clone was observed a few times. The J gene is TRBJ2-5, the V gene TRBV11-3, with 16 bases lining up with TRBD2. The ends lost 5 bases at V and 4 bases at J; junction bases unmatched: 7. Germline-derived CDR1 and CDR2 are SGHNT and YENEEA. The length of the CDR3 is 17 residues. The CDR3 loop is CASSPGTSGRARETQYF. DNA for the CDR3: TGTGCCAGCAGCCCAGGGACTAGCGGGAGGGCCCGAGAGACCCAGTACTTC.

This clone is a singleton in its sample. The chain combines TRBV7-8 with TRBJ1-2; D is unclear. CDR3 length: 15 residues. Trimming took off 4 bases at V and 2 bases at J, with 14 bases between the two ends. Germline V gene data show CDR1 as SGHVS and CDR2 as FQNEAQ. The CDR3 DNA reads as TGTGCCAGCAGCTACCGGGGAGAAGGGAACTATGGCTACACCTTC. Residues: CASSYRGEGNYGYTF.

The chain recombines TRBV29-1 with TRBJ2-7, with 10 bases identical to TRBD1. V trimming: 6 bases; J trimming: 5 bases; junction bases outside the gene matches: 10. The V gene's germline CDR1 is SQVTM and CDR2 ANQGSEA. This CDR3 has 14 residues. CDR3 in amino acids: CSVTVTGGGHEQYF. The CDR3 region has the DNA TGCAGCGTGACGGTGACAGGGGGCGGTCACGAGCAGTACTTC.

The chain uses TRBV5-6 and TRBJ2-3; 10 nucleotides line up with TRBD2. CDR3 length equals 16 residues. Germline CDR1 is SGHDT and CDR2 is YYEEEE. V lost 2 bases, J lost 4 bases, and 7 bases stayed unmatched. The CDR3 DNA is TGTGCCAGCAGCTTCAGCGGGGGGGCAGTAGCAGATACGCAGTATTTT. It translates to CASSFSGGAVADTQYF.

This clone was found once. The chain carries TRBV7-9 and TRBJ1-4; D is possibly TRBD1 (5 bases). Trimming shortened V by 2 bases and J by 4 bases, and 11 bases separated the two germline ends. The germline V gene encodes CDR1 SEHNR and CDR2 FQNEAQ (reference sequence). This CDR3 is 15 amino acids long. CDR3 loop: CASSLLGQGNEKLFF. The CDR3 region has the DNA TGTGCCAGCAGCTTATTGGGGCAGGGTAATGAAAAACTGTTTTTT.

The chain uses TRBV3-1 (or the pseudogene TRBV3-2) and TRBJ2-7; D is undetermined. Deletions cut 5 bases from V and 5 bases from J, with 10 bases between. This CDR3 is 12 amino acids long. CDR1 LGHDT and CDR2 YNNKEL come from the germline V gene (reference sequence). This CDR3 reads CASSDISDEQYF. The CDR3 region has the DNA TGTGCCAGCAGCGATATAAGCGACGAGCAGTACTTC.

CDR3 coding DNA: TGTGCCAGTAATACCGGGACAGGGAACAATGAGCAGTTCTTC. This gives the protein CASNTGTGNNEQFF. The chain carries TRBV19 and TRBJ2-1; 9 bases are shared with TRBD1. The V gene end was trimmed by 7 bases and the J gene end by 5 bases; junction bases not matched to a gene: 6. Germline V CDR1 and CDR2: LNHDA, SQIVND (reference sequence). The CDR3 covers 14 residues.